What follows is one T cell receptor beta chain and its context. Its antigen remains unknown. This table comes from immunoSEQ multiplex PCR, and its TCRdb copy is limited to in-frame clones, with some not included. The sample lists hundreds of thousands of clones; around 95% were seen once. The trim removed 2 bases at V and 8 bases at J, leaving 4 bases unmatched. This CDR3 region has 14 residues. Germline lookup yields CDR1 MDHEN and CDR2 SYDVKM. The naive CD8 population came from CD45RO-negative cells selected for CCR7, without terminally differentiated effector memory CD45RA+ cells. Those who donated were healthy HIV-negative adults, with no recent acute infections or vaccinations reported. This sample is drawn from a study of shared clonotypes between healthy human individuals. Broader study findings: Clonotype sharing among donors was thought likely to change with sequencing depth.

The rearrangement links TRBV28 to TRBJ1-4; 8 bases are a match to TRBD1. This sequence was found in a young woman in good health. The specimen sequenced was naive CD8+ T cells sorted from blood. DNA for the CDR3: TGTGCCAGCAGTTTAGGACAGGGAGGAGAAAAACTGTTTTTT. Amino acids: CASSLGQGGEKLFF.